Sequencing of this T cell receptor beta chain was carried out in a study of T cells after yellow fever vaccination. As for the study in general: Fractions with few cells were prepared using SMART-Seq v4 Ultra Low Input. Overall study findings and caveats: Most primary-vaccination clones reappeared after the booster (about 97% CD4, 88% CD8). Overlap between CD4 and CD8 compartments was detected for a small share of clonotypes.

A note on this clonotype: Antigen specificity is unknown.

This CDR3 region has 14 residues. The germline V and J ends were trimmed by 1 base and 2 bases, with 9 bases remaining between them. CDR1 and CDR2 (germline): SGHRS, YFSETQ. TCRdb passed the 5' RACE reads through MiXCR, listing each CDR3 protein once. The table lists 350,000 to 450,000 distinct CDR3 sequences, roughly a sixth of them singletons. Sequencing was performed on PBMCs, taken before the yellow fever booster vaccination. The receptor comes from a man younger than 35 who received the YFV17D yellow fever vaccine. The chain employs TRBV5-1 and TRBJ1-2; possible D gene TRBD1, 6 bases. DNA of the CDR3: TGCGCCAGCAGCTTGCCAACAGGGAACTATGGCTACACCTTC. Amino acid sequence: CASSLPTGNYGYTF.